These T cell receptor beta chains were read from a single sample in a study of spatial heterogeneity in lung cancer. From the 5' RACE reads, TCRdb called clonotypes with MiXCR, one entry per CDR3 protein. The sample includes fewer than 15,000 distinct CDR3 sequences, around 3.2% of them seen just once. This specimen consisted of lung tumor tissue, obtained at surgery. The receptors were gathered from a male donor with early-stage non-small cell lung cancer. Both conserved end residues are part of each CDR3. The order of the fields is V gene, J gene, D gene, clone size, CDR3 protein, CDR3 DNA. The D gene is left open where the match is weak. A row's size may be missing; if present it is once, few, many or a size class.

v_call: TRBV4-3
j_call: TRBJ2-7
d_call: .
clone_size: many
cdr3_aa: CASSQDQGSHEQYF
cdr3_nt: TGCGCCAGCAGCCAAGATCAGGGGTCCCACGAGCAGTACTTC

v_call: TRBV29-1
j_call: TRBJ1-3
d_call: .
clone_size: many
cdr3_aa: CSAGVGGNTIYF
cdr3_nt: TGCAGCGCAGGGGTTGGTGGAAACACCATATATTTT

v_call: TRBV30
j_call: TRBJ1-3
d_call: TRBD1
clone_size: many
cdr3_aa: CAWNRGDSGNTIYF
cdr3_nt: TGTGCCTGGAACAGGGGAGACTCTGGAAACACCATATATTTT

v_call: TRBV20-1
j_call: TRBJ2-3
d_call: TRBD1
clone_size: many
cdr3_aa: CSARAWDRGLADTQYF
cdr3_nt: TGCAGTGCTAGGGCCTGGGACAGGGGGCTTGCAGATACGCAGTATTTT

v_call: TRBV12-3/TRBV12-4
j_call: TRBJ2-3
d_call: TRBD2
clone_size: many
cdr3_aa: CASSPSGGATDTQYF
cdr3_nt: TGTGCCAGCAGTCCGAGCGGGGGGGCTACAGATACGCAGTATTTT

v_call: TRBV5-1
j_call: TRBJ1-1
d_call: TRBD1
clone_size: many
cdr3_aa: CASSLRTGGMGMNTEAFF
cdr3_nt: TGCGCCAGCAGCTTGAGGACAGGAGGAATGGGGATGAACACTGAAGCTTTCTTT

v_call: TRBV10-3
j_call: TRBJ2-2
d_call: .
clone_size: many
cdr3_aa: CAISAGNTGELFF
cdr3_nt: TGTGCCATCAGCGCAGGGAACACCGGGGAGCTGTTTTTT

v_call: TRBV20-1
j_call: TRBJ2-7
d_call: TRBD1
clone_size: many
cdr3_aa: CSASPGQGYEQYF
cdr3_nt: TGCAGTGCTTCGCCGGGACAGGGGTACGAGCAGTACTTC

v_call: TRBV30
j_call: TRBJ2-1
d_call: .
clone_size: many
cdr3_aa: CAWNNYYGDEQFF
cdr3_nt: TGTGCCTGGAATAACTATTATGGGGATGAGCAGTTCTTC

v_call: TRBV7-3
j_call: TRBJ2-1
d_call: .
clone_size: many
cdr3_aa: CASSSDGPLDEQFF
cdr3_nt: TGTGCCAGCAGCTCCGACGGGCCGTTAGATGAGCAGTTCTTC

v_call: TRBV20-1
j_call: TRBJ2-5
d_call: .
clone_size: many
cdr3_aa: CSATLRKYQETQYF
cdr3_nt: TGCAGTGCAACTTTGAGGAAGTACCAAGAGACCCAGTACTTC

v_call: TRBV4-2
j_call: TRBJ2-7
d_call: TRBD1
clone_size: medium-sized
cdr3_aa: CASSQELGGVGYEQYF
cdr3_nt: TGTGCCAGCAGCCAAGAGTTAGGGGGCGTTGGCTACGAGCAGTACTTC

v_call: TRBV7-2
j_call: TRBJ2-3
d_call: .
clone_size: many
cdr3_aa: CASSLELRPNTQYF
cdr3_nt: TGTGCCAGCAGCTTAGAGCTCCGGCCAAATACGCAGTATTTT

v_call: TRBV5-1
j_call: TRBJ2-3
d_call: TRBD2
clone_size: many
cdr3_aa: CASSLALRLAGGPTDTQYF
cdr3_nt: TGCGCCAGCAGCTTGGCCCTCAGACTAGCGGGGGGCCCCACAGATACGCAGTATTTT

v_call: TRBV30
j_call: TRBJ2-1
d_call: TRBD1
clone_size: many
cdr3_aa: CAFRDRGRRDEQFF
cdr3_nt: TGTGCCTTCAGAGACAGGGGCCGCCGGGATGAGCAGTTCTTC

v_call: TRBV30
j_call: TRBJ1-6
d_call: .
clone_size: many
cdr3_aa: CAWTRTRLVGGSPLHF
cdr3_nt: TGTGCCTGGACCCGAACACGCCTGGTTGGAGGTTCACCCCTCCACTTT

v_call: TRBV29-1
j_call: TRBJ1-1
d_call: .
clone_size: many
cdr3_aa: CSVSAQANTEAFF
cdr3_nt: TGCAGCGTTTCTGCACAAGCGAACACTGAAGCTTTCTTT

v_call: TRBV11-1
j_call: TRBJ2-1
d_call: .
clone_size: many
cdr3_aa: CASSLILNEQFF
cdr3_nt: TGTGCCAGCAGCTTAATCCTCAATGAGCAGTTCTTC

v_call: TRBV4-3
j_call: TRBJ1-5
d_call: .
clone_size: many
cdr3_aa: CASSQDWQGKNREPQHF
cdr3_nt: TGCGCCAGCAGCCAAGATTGGCAGGGTAAGAACAGGGAGCCCCAGCATTTT

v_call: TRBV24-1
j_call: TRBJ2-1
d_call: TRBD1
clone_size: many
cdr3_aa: CATSRQGVSDYNEQFF
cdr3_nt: TGTGCCACCAGTCGACAGGGGGTCTCGGACTACAATGAGCAGTTCTTC

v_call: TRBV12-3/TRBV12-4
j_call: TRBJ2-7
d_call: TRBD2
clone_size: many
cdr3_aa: CASSFGDYAYEQYF
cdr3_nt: TGTGCCAGCAGTTTCGGGGACTATGCCTACGAGCAGTACTTC

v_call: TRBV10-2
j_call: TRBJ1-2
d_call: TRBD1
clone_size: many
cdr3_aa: CASSEPRTGPNWGYTF
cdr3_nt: TGCGCCAGCAGTGAGCCGCGGACAGGGCCTAATTGGGGCTACACCTTC

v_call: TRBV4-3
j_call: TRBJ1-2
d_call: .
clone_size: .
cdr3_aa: CASSLRHRDVYGYTF
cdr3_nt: TGCGCCAGCAGCCTAAGGCACAGGGATGTTTATGGCTACACCTTC

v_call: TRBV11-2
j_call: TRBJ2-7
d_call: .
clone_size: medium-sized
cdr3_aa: CASSPTDRGGYEQYF
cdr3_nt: TGTGCCAGCAGCCCCACAGACCGGGGTGGGTACGAGCAGTACTTC

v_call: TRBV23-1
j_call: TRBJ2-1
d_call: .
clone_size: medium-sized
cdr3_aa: CASSQAAWADNEQFF
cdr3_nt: TGCGCCAGCAGTCAAGCAGCATGGGCTGACAATGAGCAGTTCTTC

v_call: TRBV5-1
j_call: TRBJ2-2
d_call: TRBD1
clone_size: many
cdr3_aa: CASSLRTGDTGELFF
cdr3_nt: TGCGCCAGCAGCTTACGGACAGGGGACACCGGGGAGCTGTTTTTT

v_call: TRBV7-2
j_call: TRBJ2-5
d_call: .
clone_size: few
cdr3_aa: CASSLAPWRGEETQYF
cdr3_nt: TGTGCCAGCAGCTTAGCGCCCTGGAGGGGGGAAGAGACCCAGTACTTC

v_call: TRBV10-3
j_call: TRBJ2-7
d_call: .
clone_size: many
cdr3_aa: CAIKGDVTYEQYF
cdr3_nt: TGTGCCATCAAGGGGGACGTAACCTACGAGCAGTACTTC

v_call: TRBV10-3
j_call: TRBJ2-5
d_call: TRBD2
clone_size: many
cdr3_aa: CAISGLAEETQYF
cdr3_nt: TGTGCCATCAGTGGACTAGCGGAAGAGACCCAGTACTTC

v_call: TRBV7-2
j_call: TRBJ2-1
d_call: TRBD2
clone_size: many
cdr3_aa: CASSQAGGLLNEQFF
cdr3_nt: TGTGCCAGCAGCCAAGCGGGGGGGCTTTTAAATGAGCAGTTCTTC

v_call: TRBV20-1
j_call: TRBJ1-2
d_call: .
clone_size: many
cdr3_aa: CSARDQGQIYGYTF
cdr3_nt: TGCAGTGCTAGAGATCAAGGACAGATCTATGGCTACACCTTC